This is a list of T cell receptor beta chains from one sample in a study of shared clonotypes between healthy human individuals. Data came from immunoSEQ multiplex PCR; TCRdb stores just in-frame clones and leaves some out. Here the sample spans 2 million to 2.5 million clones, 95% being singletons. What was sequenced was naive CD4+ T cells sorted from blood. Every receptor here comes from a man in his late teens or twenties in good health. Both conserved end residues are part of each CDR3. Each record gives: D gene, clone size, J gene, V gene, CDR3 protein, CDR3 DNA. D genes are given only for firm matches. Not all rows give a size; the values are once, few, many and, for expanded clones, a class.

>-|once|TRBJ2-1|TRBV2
CASDGSGRAIEQFF
TGTGCCAGCGATGGTTCTGGGCGGGCGATTGAGCAGTTCTTC
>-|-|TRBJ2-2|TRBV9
CASSVSPSANGELFF
TGTGCCAGCAGCGTATCCCCTAGCGCGAACGGGGAGCTGTTTTTT
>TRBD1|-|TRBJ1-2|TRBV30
CAWEGQGINYGYTF
TGTGCCTGGGAGGGACAGGGGATCAACTATGGCTACACCTTC
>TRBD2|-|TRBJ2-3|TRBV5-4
CASSLGLAADTQYF
TGTGCCAGCAGCTTGGGGCTAGCGGCAGATACGCAGTATTTT
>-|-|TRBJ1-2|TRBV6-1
CASIYRGGGYTF
TGTGCCAGCATTTACCGGGGCGGCGGCTACACCTTC
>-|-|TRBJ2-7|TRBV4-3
CASSHRGAYEQYF
TGCGCCAGCAGCCACAGGGGAGCCTACGAGCAGTACTTC
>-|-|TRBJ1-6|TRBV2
CASITGYNSPLHF
TGTGCCAGCATAACAGGGTATAATTCACCCCTCCACTTT
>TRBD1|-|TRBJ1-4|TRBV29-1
CSVGRQGAGEKLFF
TGCAGCGTCGGTCGGCAGGGGGCTGGTGAAAAACTGTTTTTT
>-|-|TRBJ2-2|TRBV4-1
CASSQEGVSGELFF
TGCGCCAGCAGCCAGGAGGGGGTGAGCGGGGAGCTGTTTTTT
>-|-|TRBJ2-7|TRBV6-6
CASSYTDNYEQYF
TGTGCCAGCAGTTACACCGATAACTACGAGCAGTACTTC
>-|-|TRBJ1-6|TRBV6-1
CASRPRGPPLHF
TGTGCCAGCAGGCCCCGGGGGCCACCCCTCCACTTT
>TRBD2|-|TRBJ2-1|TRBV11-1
CASSLLAGGPYEQFF
TGTGCCAGCAGCTTACTGGCGGGGGGGCCGTATGAGCAGTTCTTC
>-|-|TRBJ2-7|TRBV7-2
CASSSPMYEQYF
TGTGCCAGCAGCTCTCCTATGTACGAGCAGTACTTC
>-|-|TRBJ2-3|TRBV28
CASSFIYGASSTDTQYF
TGTGCCAGCAGTTTTATTTACGGGGCGTCTAGCACAGATACGCAGTATTTT
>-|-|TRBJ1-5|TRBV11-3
CASSLPGSGNQPQHF
TGTGCCAGCAGCTTACCGGGAAGCGGTAATCAGCCCCAGCATTTT
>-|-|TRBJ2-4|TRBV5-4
CASSPGGQGFENIQYF
TGTGCCAGCAGTCCCGGTGGGCAGGGATTCGAAAACATTCAGTACTTC
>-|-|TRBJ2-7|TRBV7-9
CASSQTQGSEQYF
TGTGCCAGCAGTCAAACACAGGGATCCGAGCAGTACTTC
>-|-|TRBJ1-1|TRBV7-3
CASSSGLNTEAFF
TGTGCCAGCAGCTCCGGGCTGAACACTGAAGCTTTCTTT
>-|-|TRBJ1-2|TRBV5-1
CASSLASGRSSYGYTF
TGCGCCAGCAGCTTGGCCAGTGGCAGGTCCTCCTATGGCTACACCTTC
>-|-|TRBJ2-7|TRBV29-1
CSVEEGSSQRLEQYF
TGCAGCGTTGAAGAAGGATCCTCCCAGCGTCTCGAGCAGTACTTC
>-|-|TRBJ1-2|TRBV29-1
CSVSTGLGYTF
TGCAGCGTTTCTACAGGGTTGGGCTACACCTTC
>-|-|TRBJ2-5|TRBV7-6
CASSLVGGETQYF
TGTGCCAGCAGCTTAGTCGGTGGGGAGACCCAGTACTTC
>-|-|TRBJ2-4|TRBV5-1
CARRDGLLAKNIQYF
TGCGCCAGAAGGGACGGGTTACTAGCCAAAAACATTCAGTACTTC
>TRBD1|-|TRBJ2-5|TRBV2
CASDGQGKTQYF
TGTGCCAGTGACGGACAGGGGAAGACCCAGTACTTC
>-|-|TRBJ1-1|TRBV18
CASSGGGVTSTEAFF
TGTGCCAGCTCAGGGGGAGGGGTTACGAGCACTGAAGCTTTCTTT
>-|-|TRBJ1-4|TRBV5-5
CASSLGQIATNEKLFF
TGTGCCAGCAGCTTAGGGCAGATTGCAACTAATGAAAAACTGTTTTTT
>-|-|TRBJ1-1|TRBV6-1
CASRITGEAFF
TGTGCCAGCAGAATCACGGGGGAAGCTTTCTTT
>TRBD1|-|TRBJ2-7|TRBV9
CASSADRDYTREQYF
TGTGCCAGCAGCGCCGACAGGGATTACACCCGCGAGCAGTACTTC
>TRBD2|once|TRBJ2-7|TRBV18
CASSRTSGYEQYF
TGTGCCAGCTCGCGGACTAGCGGGTACGAGCAGTACTTC
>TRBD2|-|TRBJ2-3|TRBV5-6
CASSLAGPSGGVTDTQYF
TGTGCCAGCAGCTTGGCCGGCCCTAGCGGGGGGGTCACAGATACGCAGTATTTT
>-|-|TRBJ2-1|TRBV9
CASSVGARGLLYNEQFF
TGTGCCAGCAGCGTAGGCGCCAGGGGTCTACTCTACAATGAGCAGTTCTTC
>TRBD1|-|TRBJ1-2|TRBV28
CASSSPVGRGLGYTF
TGTGCCAGCAGTTCCCCGGTGGGCAGGGGGCTGGGCTACACCTTC
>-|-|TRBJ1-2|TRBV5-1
CASQPGPTESYGYTF
TGCGCCAGCCAACCAGGGCCGACAGAGAGCTATGGCTACACCTTC
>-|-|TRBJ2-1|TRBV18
CASSVLVSSYNEQFF
TGTGCCAGCTCAGTCCTCGTGAGCTCCTACAATGAGCAGTTCTTC
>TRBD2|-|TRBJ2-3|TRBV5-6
CASSLPSGVPRNTDTQYF
TGTGCCAGCAGCTTGCCTAGCGGGGTACCTCGCAACACAGATACGCAGTATTTT
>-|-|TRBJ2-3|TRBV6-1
CASTLGTPRDTQYF
TGTGCCAGCACCCTGGGGACTCCCAGAGATACGCAGTATTTT
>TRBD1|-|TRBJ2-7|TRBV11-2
CASSAGQGTYEQYF
TGTGCCAGCAGCGCGGGACAGGGTACCTACGAGCAGTACTTC
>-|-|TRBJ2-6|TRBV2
CASSAGSGANVLTF
TGTGCCAGCAGTGCGGGCTCTGGGGCCAACGTCCTGACTTTC
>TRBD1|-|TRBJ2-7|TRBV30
CAWSSRQGYAYEQYF
TGTGCCTGGAGTAGCCGACAGGGGTACGCCTACGAGCAGTACTTC
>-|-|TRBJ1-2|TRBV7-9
CASSPRTVRERGYTF
TGTGCCAGCAGCCCCCGGACAGTAAGAGAACGAGGCTACACCTTC
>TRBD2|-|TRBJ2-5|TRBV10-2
CASSDVIAGEETQYF
TGCGCCAGCAGCGACGTTATAGCGGGAGAAGAGACCCAGTACTTC
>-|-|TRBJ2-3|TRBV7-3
CASSFSGLGDTQYF
TGTGCCAGCAGCTTCTCGGGACTTGGAGATACGCAGTATTTT
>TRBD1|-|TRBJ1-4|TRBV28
CATSGQGLNEKLFF
TGTGCCACCTCAGGACAGGGCCTTAATGAAAAACTGTTTTTT
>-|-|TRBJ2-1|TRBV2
CASSEEISGGTMYNEQFF
TGTGCCAGCAGTGAAGAAATAAGTGGCGGGACAATGTACAATGAGCAGTTCTTC
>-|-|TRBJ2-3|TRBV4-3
CASSQNSGTDTQYF
TGCGCCAGCAGCCAAAATAGCGGCACAGATACGCAGTATTTT